This TCR beta chain was profiled in a study of PD-1 blockade in classical Hodgkin lymphoma. The V gene lost 2 bases and the J gene lost 6 bases, with 12 bases spanning the gap. Germline CDR1 and CDR2: SGHRS and YFSETQ. The CDR3 contains 14 residues. Only in-frame clones appear in the TCRdb table, and some are missing; sequencing was by immunoSEQ multiplex PCR. The sample lists 25,000 to 35,000 clones, about four fifths seen once, with approximately 0.62% in the top ten. The study, taken as a whole, reports: The baseline diversity of complete responders showed similarity to that of newly diagnosed patients.

As for time point: cycle 4 day 1 (C4D1), after less than seven weeks of nivolumab. Relapse after autologous stem cell transplantation occurred in every patient, and brentuximab vedotin exposure varied. Researchers report purifying CD4+ T cells from thawed PBMCs by magnetic negative selection. To note about this clone: Its antigen is not known.

The source material was CD4+ T cells from blood, sampled before the fourth cycle of nivolumab. This TCR was sampled from a human donor with classical Hodgkin lymphoma. The chain is built from TRBV5-1 and TRBJ2-1, with TRBD2 as a possible D gene (5 bases). CDR3 DNA: TGCGCCAGCAGCTTACTGACTACGAGCAATGAGCAGTTCTTC. Translating gives CASSLLTTSNEQFF. Looking up the rest from reference TRBV5-1 and TRBJ2-1 gives the full variable domain: KAGVTQTPRYLIKTRGQQVTLSCSPISGHRSVSWYQQTPGQGLQFLFEYFSETQRNKGNFPGRFSGRQFSNSRSEMNVSTLELGDSALYLCASSLLTTSNEQFFGPGTRLTVL.